The 7 T cell receptor beta chains presented below share a single source sample, sequenced in a study of blood T cell repertoires in COVID-19. TCRdb's table, derived via immunoSEQ multiplex PCR, lists solely in-frame clones and lacks some. The sample carries 300,000 to 350,000 clones, more than 70% recorded once. What was sequenced was peripheral blood. The origin of the receptors is a woman aged 70 to 79 with COVID-19, enrolled during active disease.

This clone has a single count. The chain carries TRBV5-1 and TRBJ2-3; D call uncertain. Germline-derived CDR1 and CDR2 are SGHRS and YFSETQ. The CDR3 totals 14 residues. Trimming removed 0 bases from V and 2 bases from J, with 7 bases in between. The DNA of the CDR3 is TGCGCCAGCAGCTTGGGAACATCCACAGATACGCAGTATTTT. This sequence encodes CASSLGTSTDTQYF.

The chain carries TRBV4-2 and TRBJ1-2; 9 nucleotides agree with TRBD1. The CDR3 covers 16 residues. The germline CDR1 and CDR2 sequences are LGHNA and YNFKEQ. Losses at the gene ends were 1 base for V and 9 bases for J; bases not matched to a gene: 12. CDR3 DNA: TGTGCCAGCAGCCAAGGGACCACCGGGACAGGGCTTCGCTACACCTTC. It codes for CASSQGTTGTGLRYTF.

Only one count was recorded for this clone. The chain has TRBV30 and TRBJ1-2; no clear D. Germline V gene data show CDR1 as GTSNPN and CDR2 as SVGIG (reference sequence). The CDR3 is made up of 13 amino acids. V lost 0 bases, J lost 6 bases, and 11 bases lay in between. The CDR3 here is CAWSVIVGDGYTF. In DNA form, the CDR3 reads TGTGCCTGGAGTGTAATAGTCGGGGATGGCTACACCTTC.

The J gene is TRBJ1-1, the V gene TRBV7-9; D is unresolved. Germline CDR1 is SEHNR and CDR2 is FQNEAQ (reference sequence). The CDR3 has 12 amino acids. Trimming cost V 1 base and J 8 bases, with 8 bases left between them. The CDR3 loop reads CASSLVLWEAFF. As DNA, the CDR3 is TGTGCCAGCAGCTTAGTACTATGGGAAGCTTTCTTT.

The table lists this clone with a count of one. This sample includes further DNA sequences coding for the same CDR3. The rearrangement uses TRBV18 and TRBJ2-7; 8 bases agree with TRBD1. Trimming removed 6 bases from V and 0 bases from J; junction bases left unmatched: 7. Germline V gene lookup returns CDR1 KGHSH and CDR2 LQKENI. This CDR3 region has 15 residues. Here the CDR3 DNA reads TGTGCCAGCTCCCCCGGGACAGGTAGCTCCTACGAGCAGTACTTC. Its protein is CASSPGTGSSYEQYF.

The chain recombines TRBV7-9 with TRBJ2-7; 8 nucleotides match TRBD1. CDR1 and CDR2 (germline): SEHNR, FQNEAQ (reference sequence). The CDR3 has 15 residues. J lost 2 bases, V lost 1 base, and 4 bases had no gene match. The CDR3 sequence: CASSLERGQAYEQYF. Written as DNA, the CDR3 is TGTGCCAGCAGCTTAGAGAGGGGACAGGCCTACGAGCAGTACTTC.

The genes are TRBV11-2 and TRBJ1-1; the D is unclear. The CDR3 loop spans 13 amino acids. Germline V gene sequence: CDR1 SGHAT, CDR2 FQNNGV. V dropped 5 bases and J dropped 0 bases, with 7 bases sitting between them. The CDR3 loop is CASSREMNTEAFF. DNA for the CDR3: TGTGCCAGCAGCCGGGAAATGAACACTGAAGCTTTCTTT.